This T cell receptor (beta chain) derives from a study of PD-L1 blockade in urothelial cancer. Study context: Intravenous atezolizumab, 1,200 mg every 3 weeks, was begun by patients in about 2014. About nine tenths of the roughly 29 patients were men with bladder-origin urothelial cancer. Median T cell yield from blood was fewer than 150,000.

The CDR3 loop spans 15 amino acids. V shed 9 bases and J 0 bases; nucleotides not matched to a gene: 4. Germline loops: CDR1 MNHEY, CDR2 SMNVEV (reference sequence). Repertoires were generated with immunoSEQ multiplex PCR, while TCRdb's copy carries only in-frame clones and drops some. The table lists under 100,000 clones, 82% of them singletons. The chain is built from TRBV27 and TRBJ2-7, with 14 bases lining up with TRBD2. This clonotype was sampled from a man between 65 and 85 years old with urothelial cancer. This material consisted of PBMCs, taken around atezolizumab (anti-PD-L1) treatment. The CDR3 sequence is CASGLAGGSSYEQYF. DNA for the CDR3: TGTGCCAGTGGACTAGCGGGGGGCAGCTCCTACGAGCAGTACTTC.